Listed below are T cell receptor beta chains from one sample, sequenced in a study of beta chain features in type 1 diabetes. Clones were read by immunoSEQ multiplex PCR, and TCRdb kept only the in-frame ones, dropping some. The table shows almost 350,000 clones, with 8% occurring only once. Sequencing input: central memory CD4+ T cells from blood. These receptors were collected from a woman between 18 and 29 years old in good health. The CDR3 runs from the conserved cysteine through the conserved F or W. A D gene is named only where the DNA matches it firmly. A clone size is listed for some rows: how often the clone was seen (once, few, many), or a class if it is expanded.

j_call cdr3_length v_call d_call clone_size cdr3_aa cdr3_nt
TRBJ2-5 13 TRBV2 NA few CASSFPPGETQYF TGTGCCAGCAGTTTCCCGCCGGGGGAGACCCAGTACTTC
TRBJ2-7 16 TRBV4-1 TRBD2 NA CASSQDSGSLPYEQYF TGCGCCAGCAGCCAGGATAGCGGGAGTCTCCCCTACGAGCAGTACTTC
TRBJ1-5 13 TRBV7-2 NA NA CASSSGMAQPQHF TGTGCCAGCAGCTCAGGGATGGCTCAGCCCCAGCATTTT
TRBJ2-1 11 TRBV18 NA few CASSPYNEQFF TGTGCCAGCTCACCCTACAATGAGCAGTTCTTC
TRBJ2-7 16 TRBV5-4 TRBD2 NA CASSSSRTSGSYEQYF TGTGCCAGCAGCTCGTCTCGGACTAGCGGTTCCTACGAGCAGTACTTC
TRBJ2-5 11 TRBV10-3 NA few CAISNQETQYF TGTGCCATCAGCAACCAAGAGACCCAGTACTTC
TRBJ2-7 17 TRBV7-2 TRBD2 NA CASSFGTSGTRSYEQYF TGTGCCAGCAGCTTTGGGACTAGCGGGACCCGCTCCTACGAGCAGTACTTC
TRBJ2-1 13 TRBV7-2 TRBD1 NA CASSLEPGGKEFF TGTGCCAGCAGCTTAGAACCAGGGGGTAAGGAGTTCTTC
TRBJ2-3 15 TRBV4-1 NA few CASSQGNSMTDTQYF TGCGCCAGCAGCCAAGGCAATAGTATGACAGATACGCAGTATTTT
TRBJ2-3 16 TRBV19 NA NA CASSPNLGGRKDTQYF TGTGCCAGTAGTCCTAACCTCGGGGGTCGGAAAGATACGCAGTATTTT
TRBJ2-1 17 TRBV25-1 TRBD2 NA CASSDLGGSVLNNEQFF TGTGCCAGCAGTGATTTGGGCGGGAGCGTCTTGAACAATGAGCAGTTCTTC
TRBJ2-1 14 TRBV27 TRBD2 NA CASRSSGRGNEQFF TGTGCCAGCAGATCTAGCGGGAGGGGTAATGAGCAGTTCTTC
TRBJ2-1 9 TRBV28 NA few CATGYEQFF TGTGCCACCGGTTATGAGCAGTTCTTC
TRBJ2-1 12 TRBV15 NA few CASSVRDNEQFF TGTGCTTCCAGCGTTAGGGACAATGAGCAGTTCTTC
TRBJ1-1 14 TRBV7-9 NA few CASSASGLNTEAFF TGTGCCAGCAGCGCCTCAGGGTTAAACACTGAAGCTTTCTTT
TRBJ2-2 14 TRBV27 NA few CAVGIGGQTGELFF TGTGCCGTCGGTATCGGAGGTCAAACCGGGGAGCTGTTTTTT
TRBJ1-5 15 TRBV9 NA few CASSARGLSNQPQHF TGTGCCAGCAGCGCCCGGGGGTTGAGCAATCAGCCCCAGCATTTT
TRBJ2-2 15 TRBV6-5 NA few CASRTGTINTGELFF TGTGCCAGCAGAACCGGGACCATCAACACCGGGGAGCTGTTTTTT
TRBJ2-5 14 TRBV29-1 NA NA CSVQTGRYQETQYF TGCAGCGTTCAGACAGGCCGGTACCAAGAGACCCAGTACTTC
TRBJ2-3 12 TRBV29-1 NA many CSVGQDTDTQYF TGCAGCGTTGGGCAGGATACAGATACGCAGTATTTT
TRBJ1-2 13 TRBV15 NA NA CATSRDGWYGYTF TGTGCCACCAGCAGAGATGGGTGGTATGGCTACACCTTC
TRBJ2-7 14 TRBV28 TRBD1 few CASSLTGVLYEQYF TGTGCCAGCAGCCTGACAGGGGTGCTCTACGAGCAGTACTTC
TRBJ2-7 14 TRBV5-1 TRBD1 NA CASSGTGNSREQYF TGCGCCAGCAGCGGGACAGGGAATTCTCGGGAGCAGTACTTC
TRBJ2-2 14 TRBV6-5 NA few CASSYQGSTGELFF TGTGCCAGCAGTTATCAGGGAAGCACCGGGGAGCTGTTTTTT
TRBJ1-2 16 TRBV5-1 TRBD1 few CASSLELGQGGYGYTF TGCGCCAGCAGCTTGGAGTTGGGACAGGGCGGCTATGGCTACACCTTC
TRBJ2-7 14 TRBV7-2 NA NA CASSRHSNSYEQYF TGTGCCAGCAGCCGCCACAGTAACTCCTACGAGCAGTACTTC
TRBJ2-3 14 TRBV7-2 TRBD2 NA CASSPSGRTYTQYF TGTGCCAGCAGCCCAAGCGGGAGGACCTATACGCAGTATTTT
TRBJ2-1 12 TRBV6-1 NA few CASSEAGLKQFF TGTGCCAGCAGTGAGGCGGGACTGAAGCAGTTCTTC
TRBJ1-3 16 TRBV5-1 NA many CASSLGWGSSGNTIYF TGCGCCAGCAGCTTGGGTTGGGGCAGCTCTGGAAACACCATATATTTT